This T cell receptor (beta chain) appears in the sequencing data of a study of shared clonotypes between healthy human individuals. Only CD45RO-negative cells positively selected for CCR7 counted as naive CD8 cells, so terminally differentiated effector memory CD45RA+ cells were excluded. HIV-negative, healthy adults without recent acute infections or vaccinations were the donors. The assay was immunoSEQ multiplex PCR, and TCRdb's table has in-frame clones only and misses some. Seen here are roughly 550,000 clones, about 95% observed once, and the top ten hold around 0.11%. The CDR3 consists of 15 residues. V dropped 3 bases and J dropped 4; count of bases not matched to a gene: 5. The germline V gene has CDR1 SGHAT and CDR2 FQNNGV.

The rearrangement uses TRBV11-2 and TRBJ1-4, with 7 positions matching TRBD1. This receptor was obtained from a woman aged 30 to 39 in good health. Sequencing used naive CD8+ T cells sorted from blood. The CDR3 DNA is TGTGCCAGCAGCTTTAGGGGACAGAGTAATGAAAAACTGTTTTTT. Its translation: CASSFRGQSNEKLFF. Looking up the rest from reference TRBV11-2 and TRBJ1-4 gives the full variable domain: EAGVAQSPRYKIIEKRQSVAFWCNPISGHATLYWYQQILGQGPKLLIQFQNNGVVDDSQLPKDRFSAERLKGVDSTLKIQPAKLEDSAVYLCASSFRGQSNEKLFFGSGTQLSVL.